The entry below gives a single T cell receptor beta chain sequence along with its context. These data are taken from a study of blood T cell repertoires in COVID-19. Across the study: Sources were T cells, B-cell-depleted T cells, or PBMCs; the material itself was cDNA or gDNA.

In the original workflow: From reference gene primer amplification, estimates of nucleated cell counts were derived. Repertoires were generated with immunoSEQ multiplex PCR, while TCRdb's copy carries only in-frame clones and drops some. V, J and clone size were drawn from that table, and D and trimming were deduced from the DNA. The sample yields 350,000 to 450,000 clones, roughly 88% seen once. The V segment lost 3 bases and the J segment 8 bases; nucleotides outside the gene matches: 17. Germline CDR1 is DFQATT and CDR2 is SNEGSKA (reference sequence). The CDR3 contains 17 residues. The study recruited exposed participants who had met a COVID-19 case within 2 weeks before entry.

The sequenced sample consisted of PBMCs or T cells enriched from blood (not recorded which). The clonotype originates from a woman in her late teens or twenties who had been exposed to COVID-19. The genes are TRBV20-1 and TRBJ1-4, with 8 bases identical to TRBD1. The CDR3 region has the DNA TGCAGTGCTAGTCCGGGGCAGGGGGCGATGTTCGAGGAAAAACTGTTTTTT. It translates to CSASPGQGAMFEEKLFF.